This T cell receptor beta chain emerged from a study (dated by TCRdb to 2012 to 2015). This clonotype was counted many times. The antigen it recognizes is unknown. Base-call qualities are not available, and no considerably larger clone is one nucleotide away. The sequencer listed for this sample is Illumina Genome Analyzer IIx. TCRdb cleaned the public reads at Q25 with fastp, built clones with MiXCR and kept in-frame beta chains. Every distinct CDR3 protein forms one entry, paired with its most common genes and DNA. This sample is represented by about 7,000 distinct CDR3 sequences; roughly 32% of them were singletons. Of the sample, about a fifth falls within the top ten clones. The sequence derives from a human donor. Sequencing used blood.

This receptor has the CDR3 CASSQNQGETQYF. The sequenced DNA is TGTGCCAGCAGCCAGAATCAGGGAGAGACCCAGTACTTC. The rearrangement combines TRBV14 with TRBJ2-5, with a weak D call of TRBD1 (5 bases match). Sequences SGHDN (CDR1) and FVKESK (CDR2) are obtained from the germline V gene. The germline ends are 9 bases apart after V is trimmed by 3 bases and J by 4 bases. From cysteine to phenylalanine, the CDR3 is 13 amino acids long. The retained sequence is limited to the CDR3, 39 bases, with the frame set at the first base.